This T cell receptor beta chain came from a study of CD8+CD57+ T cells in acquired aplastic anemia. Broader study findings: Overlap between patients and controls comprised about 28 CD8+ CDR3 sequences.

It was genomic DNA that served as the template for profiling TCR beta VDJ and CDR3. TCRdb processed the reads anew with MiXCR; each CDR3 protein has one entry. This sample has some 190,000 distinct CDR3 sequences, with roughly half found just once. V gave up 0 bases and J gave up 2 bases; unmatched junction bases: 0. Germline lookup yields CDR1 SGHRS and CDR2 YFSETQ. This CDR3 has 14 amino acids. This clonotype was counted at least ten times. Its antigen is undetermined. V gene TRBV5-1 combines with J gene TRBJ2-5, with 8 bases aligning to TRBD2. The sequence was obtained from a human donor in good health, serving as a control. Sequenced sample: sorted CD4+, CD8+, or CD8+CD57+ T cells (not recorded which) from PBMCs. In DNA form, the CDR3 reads TGCGCCAGCAGCTTGGCGGGGGGGCAAGAGACCCAGTACTTC. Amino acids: CASSLAGGQETQYF.